Listed below are T cell receptor beta chains from one sample, sequenced in a study of blood T cells in healthy people across ages. TCRdb fed the 5' RACE reads into MiXCR, producing one record per CDR3 protein. This table has roughly 2 million distinct CDR3 sequences, roughly 49% appearing once. Sequencing was carried out using blood. These receptors all stem from a woman between 40 and 55 years old in good health. CDR3s include the opening cysteine and the closing phenylalanine or tryptophan. A D gene is named only where the DNA matches it firmly. A row's size may be missing; if present it is once, few, many or a size class.

CDR3 DNA: TGTGCCACCAGCAGGCACTTTTCCAACAATGAGCAGTTCTTC; CDR3 protein: CATSRHFSNNEQFF; D gene: NA; V gene: TRBV15; clone size: few; J gene: TRBJ2-1
CDR3 DNA: TGTGCCAGCAGTGGGGACAGACACTATGGCTACACCTTC; CDR3 protein: CASSGDRHYGYTF; D gene: TRBD1; V gene: TRBV28; clone size: NA; J gene: TRBJ1-2
CDR3 DNA: TGTGCCAGCAGCTTCCGGCCGGGTAGCAATCAGCCCCAGCATTTT; CDR3 protein: CASSFRPGSNQPQHF; D gene: NA; V gene: TRBV5-5; clone size: few; J gene: TRBJ1-5
CDR3 DNA: TGTGCCAGCAGCTTAACGGGACAGGTTACTGGCTACACCTTC; CDR3 protein: CASSLTGQVTGYTF; D gene: TRBD1; V gene: TRBV7-2; clone size: NA; J gene: TRBJ1-2
CDR3 DNA: TGTGCCAGCAGCTTCGGAAGGGTTCTCAGCGAGCAGTACTTC; CDR3 protein: CASSFGRVLSEQYF; D gene: NA; V gene: TRBV5-6; clone size: few; J gene: TRBJ2-7
CDR3 DNA: TGCAGTGCTAGAGGGGCTCGTGTGCTAACCTACGAGCAGTACTTC; CDR3 protein: CSARGARVLTYEQYF; D gene: NA; V gene: TRBV20-1; clone size: NA; J gene: TRBJ2-7
CDR3 DNA: TGCAGTGCTAGAGATATTCAAGAGACCCAGTACTTC; CDR3 protein: CSARDIQETQYF; D gene: NA; V gene: TRBV20-1; clone size: NA; J gene: TRBJ2-5
CDR3 DNA: TGTGCCAGCAGTGAGCGTTCTAACGGGAACACTGAAGCTTTCTTT; CDR3 protein: CASSERSNGNTEAFF; D gene: NA; V gene: TRBV6-1; clone size: NA; J gene: TRBJ1-1
CDR3 DNA: TGTGCCAGCAGCTTTGCAAGCGCGGATGTGGACGAGCAGTACTTC; CDR3 protein: CASSFASADVDEQYF; D gene: NA; V gene: TRBV7-9; clone size: NA; J gene: TRBJ2-7
CDR3 DNA: TGTGCCAGCAGCAACAGGACTGTAGGTACGCAGTATTTT; CDR3 protein: CASSNRTVGTQYF; D gene: NA; V gene: TRBV21-1; clone size: NA; J gene: TRBJ2-3
CDR3 DNA: TGTGCCAGCAGTTCTCAATTGGACATTACCTACGAGCAGTACTTC; CDR3 protein: CASSSQLDITYEQYF; D gene: NA; V gene: TRBV6-5; clone size: NA; J gene: TRBJ2-7
CDR3 DNA: TGTGCCAGCAGCCAAAACGGGGCAGAAGAGACCCAGTACTTC; CDR3 protein: CASSQNGAEETQYF; D gene: NA; V gene: TRBV4-2; clone size: few; J gene: TRBJ2-5
CDR3 DNA: TGTGCCACCAGTGATCCGACCCTGAACTATGGCTACACCTTC; CDR3 protein: CATSDPTLNYGYTF; D gene: NA; V gene: TRBV24-1; clone size: NA; J gene: TRBJ1-2
CDR3 DNA: TGTGCCAGCAGTTACGCGGGACTACGGGAGACCCAGTACTTC; CDR3 protein: CASSYAGLRETQYF; D gene: TRBD2; V gene: TRBV6-5; clone size: NA; J gene: TRBJ2-5
CDR3 DNA: TGTGCCAGCAGTACCGGGTCTTCAGGAGGTGAAAAACTGTTTTTT; CDR3 protein: CASSTGSSGGEKLFF; D gene: NA; V gene: TRBV6-1; clone size: NA; J gene: TRBJ1-4
CDR3 DNA: TGTGCCAGCTCCCGGACAGGACGGGCCCTTGGCTACACCTTC; CDR3 protein: CASSRTGRALGYTF; D gene: TRBD1; V gene: TRBV6-2/TRBV6-3; clone size: few; J gene: TRBJ1-2
CDR3 DNA: TGTGCCAGCAGTTCCAGCCAGGGGATGAACACTGAAGCTTTCTTT; CDR3 protein: CASSSSQGMNTEAFF; D gene: NA; V gene: TRBV27; clone size: few; J gene: TRBJ1-1
CDR3 DNA: TGTGCCAGCAGCTTAAGTGGGGGGGCAACTAATGAAAAACTGTTTTTT; CDR3 protein: CASSLSGGATNEKLFF; D gene: NA; V gene: TRBV7-2; clone size: NA; J gene: TRBJ1-4
CDR3 DNA: TGCAGCGTTGGAACAGGGATCCGCACAGATACGCAGTATTTT; CDR3 protein: CSVGTGIRTDTQYF; D gene: NA; V gene: TRBV29-1; clone size: NA; J gene: TRBJ2-3
CDR3 DNA: TGTGCCAGCAGCATGACGAGGGCCCAGTACTTC; CDR3 protein: CASSMTRAQYF; D gene: NA; V gene: TRBV7-2; clone size: NA; J gene: TRBJ2-5
CDR3 DNA: TGTGCCAGCCCCAGGGACAGCCGGAGCTCCTACGAGCAGTACTTC; CDR3 protein: CASPRDSRSSYEQYF; D gene: TRBD1; V gene: TRBV2; clone size: NA; J gene: TRBJ2-7
CDR3 DNA: TGCAGTGCTAGAGTTCCCGGGGTGGGGGAGCTGTTTTTT; CDR3 protein: CSARVPGVGELFF; D gene: NA; V gene: TRBV20-1; clone size: NA; J gene: TRBJ2-2
CDR3 DNA: TGTGCTAGCAGTTTAAACACGGCCCCCATAAACTATGGCTACACCTTC; CDR3 protein: CASSLNTAPINYGYTF; D gene: NA; V gene: TRBV27; clone size: NA; J gene: TRBJ1-2
CDR3 DNA: TGTGCCAGCTCACCGGGCAGGGGAAGGAACACTGAAGCTTTCTTT; CDR3 protein: CASSPGRGRNTEAFF; D gene: NA; V gene: TRBV18; clone size: NA; J gene: TRBJ1-1
CDR3 DNA: TGTGCCAGCAGTCCATACCAGGACGTACTGGGGGAGCGGTTCTTC; CDR3 protein: CASSPYQDVLGERFF; D gene: NA; V gene: TRBV12-3/TRBV12-4; clone size: NA; J gene: TRBJ2-1
CDR3 DNA: TGTGCCATCAGTGAATTAGTCCGGGACGTAGCTAACTATGGCTACACCTTC; CDR3 protein: CAISELVRDVANYGYTF; D gene: NA; V gene: TRBV10-3; clone size: few; J gene: TRBJ1-2
CDR3 DNA: TGCAGCGCCGAGGACAGGGGAGGCGAGCAGTACTTC; CDR3 protein: CSAEDRGGEQYF; D gene: TRBD1; V gene: TRBV29-1; clone size: NA; J gene: TRBJ2-7
CDR3 DNA: TGTGCCAGCAGTTTTTGGGGGCTGATCGGCACTGAAGCTTTCTTT; CDR3 protein: CASSFWGLIGTEAFF; D gene: NA; V gene: TRBV12-3/TRBV12-4; clone size: few; J gene: TRBJ1-1
CDR3 DNA: TGTGCCAGCACCCTCGAAGGCCTGAACACCGGGGAGCTGTTTTTT; CDR3 protein: CASTLEGLNTGELFF; D gene: NA; V gene: TRBV4-2; clone size: once; J gene: TRBJ2-2
CDR3 DNA: TGTGCCAGCAGCCCAACCTTCGGACAGGGGGCGCATGGCTACACCTTC; CDR3 protein: CASSPTFGQGAHGYTF; D gene: TRBD1; V gene: TRBV7-2; clone size: NA; J gene: TRBJ1-2
CDR3 DNA: TGTGCCAGCATTAATAGCGGGGGGGCCAGAGAGACCCAGTACTTC; CDR3 protein: CASINSGGARETQYF; D gene: TRBD2; V gene: TRBV27; clone size: few; J gene: TRBJ2-5
CDR3 DNA: TGTGCCAGCACAGGGGGCTTTGAGCAGTTCTTC; CDR3 protein: CASTGGFEQFF; D gene: TRBD1; V gene: TRBV2; clone size: NA; J gene: TRBJ2-1
CDR3 DNA: TGCGCCAGCAGTGAGGGGTTTGGACCAAGTGGCTACACCTTC; CDR3 protein: CASSEGFGPSGYTF; D gene: NA; V gene: TRBV10-1; clone size: NA; J gene: TRBJ1-2
CDR3 DNA: TGTGCCAGCAGTCCCGGCACGGGGGGCCCCTCGGATACGCAGTATTTT; CDR3 protein: CASSPGTGGPSDTQYF; D gene: NA; V gene: TRBV7-9; clone size: NA; J gene: TRBJ2-3
CDR3 DNA: TGTGCCAGCAGTGAAGGTGGTTGGTTACCCCAGTACTTC; CDR3 protein: CASSEGGWLPQYF; D gene: NA; V gene: TRBV25-1; clone size: NA; J gene: TRBJ2-4
CDR3 DNA: TGTGCCAGCAGTGTGGCAGGGGGAAGCCAGCCCCAGCATTTT; CDR3 protein: CASSVAGGSQPQHF; D gene: TRBD1; V gene: TRBV2; clone size: few; J gene: TRBJ1-5
CDR3 DNA: TGTGCCAGCAGTAGTACTTTACCGGGACTAGCGGGTGATGAGCAGTTCTTC; CDR3 protein: CASSSTLPGLAGDEQFF; D gene: TRBD2; V gene: TRBV6-1; clone size: few; J gene: TRBJ2-1
CDR3 DNA: TGTGCCAGCAGTTACAGGGCGGTTATGGGGGCCAACGTCCTGACTTTC; CDR3 protein: CASSYRAVMGANVLTF; D gene: NA; V gene: TRBV6-5; clone size: NA; J gene: TRBJ2-6
CDR3 DNA: TGTGCCATCAGTGAGTCGGCGGGACAGGGGGGTAATTCACCCCTCCACTTT; CDR3 protein: CAISESAGQGGNSPLHF; D gene: TRBD1; V gene: TRBV10-3; clone size: NA; J gene: TRBJ1-6
CDR3 DNA: TGTGCCAGCAGTTTTCCGGACAGGTTGTTCTTC; CDR3 protein: CASSFPDRLFF; D gene: TRBD1; V gene: TRBV12-3/TRBV12-4; clone size: NA; J gene: TRBJ2-1
CDR3 DNA: TGTGCCAGCAGCCAAGAGAACAGGGGCGGATATGGCTACACCTTC; CDR3 protein: CASSQENRGGYGYTF; D gene: TRBD1; V gene: TRBV4-2; clone size: few; J gene: TRBJ1-2
CDR3 DNA: TGTGCCAGCAGCCAGCGTCGGTTTGGCTACGAGCAGTACTTC; CDR3 protein: CASSQRRFGYEQYF; D gene: NA; V gene: TRBV7-9; clone size: few; J gene: TRBJ2-7
CDR3 DNA: TGTGCCAGCAGTCCCCGGATGGAGGGACTAGTTAAAGAGACCCAGTACTTC; CDR3 protein: CASSPRMEGLVKETQYF; D gene: TRBD2; V gene: TRBV27; clone size: NA; J gene: TRBJ2-5
CDR3 DNA: TGCGCCAGCAGCGGGCCGGGACTAGCTCAAGATACGCAGTATTTT; CDR3 protein: CASSGPGLAQDTQYF; D gene: TRBD2; V gene: TRBV5-1; clone size: NA; J gene: TRBJ2-3
CDR3 DNA: TGCAGTGCTAGATTAGGGGGGACCCAAGAGACCCAGTACTTC; CDR3 protein: CSARLGGTQETQYF; D gene: NA; V gene: TRBV20-1; clone size: NA; J gene: TRBJ2-5
CDR3 DNA: TGCAGTGTTGGTAGCCCCAGAGGAAGTGAAAAACTGTTTTTT; CDR3 protein: CSVGSPRGSEKLFF; D gene: NA; V gene: TRBV29-1; clone size: few; J gene: TRBJ1-4
CDR3 DNA: TGCAGTGCTAGTAGTATATCTTCACCCCTCCACTTT; CDR3 protein: CSASSISSPLHF; D gene: NA; V gene: TRBV20-1; clone size: few; J gene: TRBJ1-6
CDR3 DNA: TGTGCCAGCAGGACCAGGACAGGTGCCGGCTCCTACGAGCGGTACTTC; CDR3 protein: CASRTRTGAGSYERYF; D gene: TRBD1; V gene: TRBV6-1; clone size: NA; J gene: TRBJ2-7
CDR3 DNA: TGTGCCAGCAGGCAGCCAATGCTTGGGGAGCAGTACTTC; CDR3 protein: CASRQPMLGEQYF; D gene: NA; V gene: TRBV27; clone size: NA; J gene: TRBJ2-7
CDR3 DNA: TGTGCCAGCAGTGAAAGGGCAGGGAAAGAGACCCAGTACTTC; CDR3 protein: CASSERAGKETQYF; D gene: NA; V gene: TRBV2; clone size: NA; J gene: TRBJ2-5
CDR3 DNA: TGTGCCAGCAGCTCCGGGACAGGGTATGAACCCAAAAACATTCAGTACTTC; CDR3 protein: CASSSGTGYEPKNIQYF; D gene: TRBD1; V gene: TRBV7-2; clone size: NA; J gene: TRBJ2-4
CDR3 DNA: TGTGCCAGCAGGGGAAGGGCAGGGTCCGGGGAGCTGTTTTTT; CDR3 protein: CASRGRAGSGELFF; D gene: NA; V gene: TRBV6-5; clone size: NA; J gene: TRBJ2-2
CDR3 DNA: TGCAGCTGTCTGATGTCCTCCGGAGGTGAGCAGTTCTTC; CDR3 protein: CSCLMSSGGEQFF; D gene: NA; V gene: TRBV29-1; clone size: NA; J gene: TRBJ2-1
CDR3 DNA: TGTGCCAGCAGCCAACAGGCTAAGAGCTACGAGCAGTACTTC; CDR3 protein: CASSQQAKSYEQYF; D gene: NA; V gene: TRBV6-1; clone size: NA; J gene: TRBJ2-7
CDR3 DNA: TGTGCCAGCAGTAGATTGCCGGCCTACAAGAGGGAGCAGTACTTC; CDR3 protein: CASSRLPAYKREQYF; D gene: NA; V gene: TRBV6-2/TRBV6-3; clone size: NA; J gene: TRBJ2-4
CDR3 DNA: TGCAGTGCTAAGCTCGGACGGGTGAACACTGAAGCTTTCTTT; CDR3 protein: CSAKLGRVNTEAFF; D gene: NA; V gene: TRBV20-1; clone size: once; J gene: TRBJ1-1
CDR3 DNA: TGTGCCATCATGCGCCCTAGCACAGATACGCAGTATTTT; CDR3 protein: CAIMRPSTDTQYF; D gene: NA; V gene: TRBV10-3; clone size: NA; J gene: TRBJ2-3